The clone carrying this T cell receptor (beta chain) showed up just a few times. This sample is drawn from a study of blood T cell repertoires in COVID-19. Study as a whole: Both acute and convalescent COVID-19 samples were obtained from the United States, Italy and Spain.

Participants reported their clinical history, and cohort assignment relied on those reports. No more than 2 weeks before study entry, exposed participants had met a case of COVID-19. Trimming removed 3 bases from V and 15 bases from J; junction bases left unmatched: 4. From germline, CDR1 is SGHAT and CDR2 FQNNGV. The CDR3 consists of 13 residues. This table comes from immunoSEQ multiplex PCR, and its TCRdb copy is limited to in-frame clones, with some not included. The table has a few hundred thousand clones, approximately 86% seen once; the top ten hold approximately 4%. The TCR originated in a woman in her twenties or thirties who had been exposed to COVID-19. The chain couples TRBV11-2 to TRBJ1-6, with 11 bases aligning to TRBD1. Sequenced material: PBMCs or T cells enriched from blood (not recorded which). The CDR3 spells CASSLGQGVFLHF. The CDR3 DNA reads as TGTGCCAGCAGCTTGGGACAGGGGGTTTTCCTCCACTTT.